The 20 T cell receptor beta chains listed next were all sequenced from one sample in a study of regulatory T cells in long-lasting Graves disease. The time point denotes: newly diagnosed GD, antithyroid drugs for less than 3 months. RNA from PBMCs was the source of the TCR library. Construction of TCR beta libraries relied on iRepertoire HTBI primers and on Arm-PCR targeting CDR3 regions. TCRdb reanalysed the multiplex PCR reads using MiXCR and keeps one entry per CDR3 protein. The sample holds roughly 500,000 distinct CDR3 sequences, approximately 15% seen once. This sample was shared with a second study, whose subject was T cells in Graves' hyperthyroidism and ophthalmopathy.

The sequencing here drew on peripheral blood mononuclear cells (PBMCs), taken at new diagnosis, from a patient treated with antithyroid drugs. The source is a man aged 30-40 years with Graves disease.

This clonotype came up many times. J is TRBJ2-1 and V is TRBV7-9, with D perhaps matching TRBD2 (5 bases). Germline CDR1 SEHNR, CDR2 FQNEAQ (reference sequence). V lost 1 base, J lost 9 bases, and 16 bases lay in between. The CDR3 consists of 15 residues. CDR3 coding DNA: TGTGCCAGCAGCTTAGTGAAAGGGTTAGCGTTTGAGCAGTTCTTC. As protein: CASSLVKGLAFEQFF.

This clonotype was observed at least ten times. The CDR3 nucleotides are TGTGCCAGCAGTTTTGACGAAGGGGGCTCTGACTTCTATGGCTACACCTTC. This sequence encodes CASSFDEGGSDFYGYTF. The rearrangement uses TRBV12-3 or TRBV12-4 and TRBJ1-2; 7 bases line up with TRBD1. V was pared by 3 bases and J by 4 bases, with 14 bases of the junction left unmatched. The CDR3 extends over 17 amino acids.

The sample holds many counts of this clonotype. Here the CDR3 reads CASSIRGGLYNEQFF. CDR3 in DNA: TGTGCCAGTAGTATAAGGGGAGGGCTCTACAATGAGCAGTTCTTC. The rearrangement joins TRBV19 to TRBJ2-1; TRBD2 agrees at 7 bases. Germline assignment: CDR1 LNHDA and CDR2 SQIVND (reference sequence). The CDR3 loop spans 15 amino acids. V dropped 2 bases and J dropped 3; count of bases not matched to a gene: 4.

This clonotype was observed at least ten times. V is TRBV5-1 and J is TRBJ1-1; D is ambiguous. Trimming pared 0 bases from V and 1 base from J, leaving 7 bases between. The CDR3 loop spans 14 amino acids. Germline V CDR1 and CDR2: SGHRS, YFSETQ. This CDR3 is CASSLGAENTEAFF. The DNA for the CDR3 is TGCGCCAGCAGCTTGGGGGCCGAGAACACTGAAGCTTTCTTT.

This clonotype has only a few counts. The chain employs TRBV24-1 and TRBJ2-5; D possibly corresponds to TRBD2 (6 bases). The CDR3 loop spans 15 amino acids. Trimming shortened V by 7 bases and J by 0 bases, and 14 bases separated the two germline ends. Germline V gives CDR1 KGHDR, CDR2 SFDVKD. Here the CDR3 reads CATRPTAGNQETQYF. The CDR3 DNA reads as TGTGCCACCAGGCCAACAGCGGGTAACCAAGAGACCCAGTACTTC.

The sample holds many counts of this clonotype. One end of the junction fails to match germline, which may point to a read error. This chain uses TRBV7-9 with TRBJ2-2; the match to TRBD2 covers 12 bases. Germline CDR1 reads SEHNR; CDR2 reads FQNEAQ (reference sequence). The CDR3 has 14 residues. The CDR3 loop is CASSLAGGPGELFF. The CDR3 coding sequence is TGTGCCAGCAGCCTAGCGGGAGGGCCCGGGGAGCTGTTTTTT.

The chain recombines TRBV6-1 with TRBJ2-7; 14 bases fit TRBD2. The CDR3 covers 14 residues. Germline values: CDR1 MNHNS, CDR2 SASEGT. After removal of 9 bases from V and 6 bases from J, the junction contained 7 bases not matched to a gene. In DNA form, the CDR3 reads TGTGCCAGTGGGACTAGCGGGAGTTATCCCGAGCAGTACTTC. Protein sequence: CASGTSGSYPEQYF.

Note on this clonotype: One junction end does not reproduce the germline sequence, and a read error may be involved. The chain couples TRBV6-8 to TRBJ1-6, with 7 bases that match TRBD1. Germline V gene data show CDR1 as MNHGY and CDR2 as SAAAGT. This CDR3 contains 14 residues. CDR3 sequence: CASSTGAYNSPLHF. Written as DNA, the CDR3 is TGCGCCAGTTCCACAGGGGCCTATAATTCACCCCTCCACTTT.

This clonotype was found a few times. The V and J genes are TRBV20-1 and TRBJ1-1; TRBD1 matches at 7 bases. Losses at the gene ends were 4 bases for V and 0 bases for J; bases not matched to a gene: 5. Per germline, CDR1 DFQATT and CDR2 SNEGSKA (reference sequence). CDR3 size: 14 residues. This CDR3 is CSATRGQLNTEAFF. The CDR3 bases are TGCAGTGCTACCCGGGGACAGTTGAACACTGAAGCTTTCTTT.

Points on this clonotype: This may arise from a read error, as a much more abundant clone is one base away. The chain has TRBV6-1 and TRBJ2-4; TRBD2 matches 7 bases. Germline assignment: CDR1 MNHNS and CDR2 SASEGT. The CDR3 contains 15 residues. As DNA, the CDR3 is TGTGCCAGCAGTGGTCTCGCGGGAGCCAAAAGCATTCAGTACTTC. This sequence encodes CASSGLAGAKSIQYF.

This clonotype came up many times. CDR3 in DNA: TGTGCCAGCAGTCTAATGACCCCCATGGTTGTGGGAGGGCCCTCCTATGAGCAGTTCTTC. Translating it yields CASSLMTPMVVGGPSYEQFF. This chain links TRBV27 with TRBJ2-1; 7 bases are shared with TRBD2. The germline gives CDR1 MNHEY, CDR2 SMNVEV (reference sequence). This CDR3 is 20 amino acids long. Trimming removed 5 bases from V and 8 bases from J; junction bases left unmatched: 27.

This clonotype has a handful of counts. The chain is built from TRBV24-1 and TRBJ2-2; D is unclear. The V end lost 0 bases, the J end lost 7 bases, and 11 bases lay between the germline ends. Germline V gene sequence: CDR1 KGHDR, CDR2 SFDVKD. This CDR3 contains 15 residues. The CDR3 DNA reads as TGTGCCACCAGTGATTTGTGGCCTATCAGCGGGGAGCTGTTTTTT. Translated, it gives CATSDLWPISGELFF.

The chain carries TRBV19 and TRBJ1-5; 7 nucleotides align to TRBD1. The CDR3 is 15 amino acids. J was trimmed by 1 base and V by 7 bases; bases with no gene match: 7. The germline gives CDR1 LNHDA, CDR2 SQIVND (reference sequence). CDR3 protein: CASKVGQRSNQPQHF. The DNA for the CDR3 is TGTGCCAGTAAAGTGGGACAGCGGAGCAATCAGCCCCAGCATTTT.

This clonotype was detected many times. The chain carries TRBV27 and TRBJ2-1; no firm D call. The CDR3 runs to 15 residues. V lost 5 bases to trimming and J lost 2 bases, with 13 bases between them. Germline CDR1 and CDR2: MNHEY and SMNVEV (reference sequence). CDR3 in amino acids: CASSPKNLPYNEQFF. CDR3 nucleotides: TGTGCCAGCAGTCCCAAGAACCTTCCCTACAATGAGCAGTTCTTC.

The table lists this clonotype with a few counts. The chain combines TRBV12-3 or TRBV12-4 with TRBJ2-7; 9 bases are a match to TRBD2. This CDR3 comprises 14 residues. V gave up 3 bases and J gave up 6 bases; unmatched junction bases: 6. CDR3 amino acids: CASSLLAGEIEQYF. In DNA, the CDR3 is TGTGCCAGCAGTTTGTTAGCGGGAGAAATCGAGCAGTACTTC.

The table lists this clonotype with many counts. The chain has TRBV28 and TRBJ1-1; tentatively, D is TRBD1 (6 bases). Germline V gene data show CDR1 as MDHEN and CDR2 as SYDVKM. CDR3 length: 13 amino acids. V gave up 6 bases and J gave up 1 base, with 9 bases separating them. This CDR3 is CASSKTGNTEAFF. The DNA for the CDR3 is TGTGCCAGCAGCAAGACAGGGAACACTGAAGCTTTCTTT.

This clonotype was counted only a few times. The chain joins TRBV29-1 to TRBJ2-1; no clear D. Trimming took 0 bases from V and 8 from J, leaving 8 bases between them. The CDR3 loop spans 12 amino acids. Germline V lookup: CDR1 SQVTM, CDR2 ANQGSEA. CDR3 sequence: CSVEEDGDEQFF. For the CDR3, the DNA is TGCAGCGTTGAAGAGGACGGTGATGAGCAGTTCTTC.

This clonotype was counted ten times or more. The V and J genes are TRBV10-3 and TRBJ1-2; TRBD1 aligns across 8 bases. The J segment lost 6 bases and the V segment lost 2 bases, leaving 5 bases of the junction unmatched. Looked up from germline, CDR1 is ENHRY and CDR2 is SYGVKD. The CDR3 sequence is 14 residues long. The CDR3 here is CAISERGQVNGYTF. In nucleotides, the CDR3 is TGTGCCATCAGTGAGAGGGGACAGGTCAATGGCTACACCTTC.

About this clonotype: The conserved final phenylalanine or tryptophan is absent from the CDR3, which likely points to a read error. No DNA is shown, since the ends of the CDR3 on it are uncertain; the CDR3 is the one TCRdb lists. The chain joins TRBV28 to TRBJ2-4; the table's TRBD1 call for D was not verified on the DNA. The CDR3 length is 16 residues, termini included. The germline V gene has CDR1 MDHEN and CDR2 SYDVKM. The CDR3 here is CASRGWDRVGEQYFGP.

This clonotype has a count of ten or more. The chain couples TRBV20-1 to TRBJ2-7, with TRBD2 as a possible D gene (6 bases). This CDR3 comprises 15 residues. CDR1 is DFQATT and CDR2 is SNEGSKA in the germline V gene (reference sequence). Trimming pared 2 bases from V and 3 bases from J, leaving 17 bases between. The CDR3 DNA sequence: TGCAGTGCTAGATCAAGAAGACTAGGCCTCTACGAGCAGTACTTC. Translated, it gives CSARSRRLGLYEQYF.